Below are 21 T cell receptor beta chains sequenced from a single sample in a study of human T cells and chemical hapten exposure. One entry per CDR3 protein, called by TCRdb with MiXCR from the RACE reads. Of tens of thousands of distinct CDR3 sequences listed, over 7.5% are singletons. Indicated time point: patch test 1, 2 weeks after DPC sensitization. Treatment of the sample: therapeutic diphenylcyclopropenone sensitization with weekly scalp DPC. The sample was whole blood, taken in connection with sensitization to the hapten diphenylcyclopropenone (DPC). The receptors were sampled from a woman aged 40 to 50 with alopecia areata. Some clones in this sample may be carry-over from other donors' samples.

This clonotype showed up just a few times. The chain couples TRBV3-1 to TRBJ2-3; 10 bases agree with TRBD1. The V segment lost 5 bases and the J segment 1 base; nucleotides outside the gene matches: 3. The CDR3 runs to 15 residues. Germline lookup yields CDR1 LGHDT and CDR2 YNNKEL (reference sequence). The DNA of the CDR3 is TGTGCCAGCAGCGGCGGACAGGGGGGCACAGATACGCAGTATTTT. Translating gives CASSGGQGGTDTQYF.

The count of this clonotype is one. The rearrangement joins TRBV9 to TRBJ2-3; 7 nucleotides line up with TRBD2. Trimming cost V 2 bases and J 0 bases; bases outside gene matches: 6. There are 16 residues in the CDR3. Germline loops: CDR1 SGDLS, CDR2 YYNGEE. Written as DNA, the CDR3 is TGTGCCAGCAGCGTTCCTAGCGGTCCTAGCACAGATACGCAGTATTTT. Its translation: CASSVPSGPSTDTQYF.

This clonotype came up many times. The chain has TRBV6-1 and TRBJ1-1, with 10 bases that match TRBD1. The CDR3 runs to 13 residues. V was clipped by 8 bases and J by 1 base; unmatched bases: 1. Germline assignment: CDR1 MNHNS and CDR2 SASEGT. CDR3 bases: TGTGCCAGCGGGGACAGGGGGAACACTGAAGCTTTCTTT. Residues: CASGDRGNTEAFF.

This sequence joins TRBV5-4 and TRBJ1-4; TRBD1 is a possible D gene (5 bases). Germline CDR1 SGHNT, CDR2 YYREEE (reference sequence). V lost 0 bases, J lost 0 bases, and 9 bases lay in between. The CDR3 covers 16 residues. The CDR3 DNA reads TGTGCCAGCAGCTTGGGGGGACTTGCAACTAATGAAAAACTGTTTTTT. Amino acid sequence: CASSLGGLATNEKLFF.

This clonotype was detected many times. CDR3 sequence: CASSGVPGRTSSYEQYF. The CDR3 DNA reads TGTGCCAGCAGCGGCGTACCGGGACGAACGAGCTCCTACGAGCAGTACTTC. The genes are TRBV6-5 and TRBJ2-7; D is possibly TRBD1 or TRBD2 (5 bases each). This CDR3 is built from 17 residues. Germline V gene data show CDR1 as MNHEY and CDR2 as SVGAGI. The V gene lost 6 bases and the J gene lost 0 bases, with 21 bases spanning the gap.

This chain connects TRBV20-1 to TRBJ2-1; TRBD2 matches at 10 bases. CDR1 is DFQATT, CDR2 SNEGSKA, per germline (reference sequence). The J segment lost 8 bases and the V segment lost 6 bases, leaving 16 bases of the junction unmatched. This CDR3 region has 16 residues. This CDR3 reads CSAPKIASGGHDEQFF. The CDR3 DNA reads TGCAGTGCGCCGAAGATTGCTAGCGGGGGTCACGATGAGCAGTTCTTC.

This clonotype was observed a few times. The rearrangement uses TRBV5-4 and TRBJ2-2; D unresolved. Germline loops: CDR1 SGHNT, CDR2 YYREEE (reference sequence). CDR3 length: 12 amino acids. V was pared by 0 bases and J by 6 bases, with 3 bases between. The CDR3 loop is CASSLASGELFF. Written as DNA, the CDR3 is TGTGCCAGCAGCTTGGCATCCGGGGAGCTGTTTTTT.

V gene TRBV6-4 combines with J gene TRBJ2-1; 9 bases are shared with TRBD2. CDR3 length equals 15 residues. CDR1 and CDR2 from the germline V gene are MRHNA and SNTAGT. The trim removed 6 bases at V and 2 bases at J, leaving 5 bases unmatched. The CDR3 DNA is TGTGCCAGCAGCGATAGCGGGGGAGCCTACAATGAGCAGTTCTTC. As protein: CASSDSGGAYNEQFF.

This clonotype has ten or more counts. The chain couples TRBV18 to TRBJ1-2; D unresolved. This CDR3 is built from 13 residues. Trimming shortened V by 2 bases and J by 3 bases, and 7 bases separated the two germline ends. The V gene's germline CDR1 is KGHSH and CDR2 LQKENI. CDR3 protein: CASSPEGDYGYTF. The CDR3 DNA follows: TGTGCCAGCTCACCAGAGGGTGACTATGGCTACACCTTC.

This clonotype was seen more than once but under ten times. J is TRBJ1-2 and V is TRBV20-1; maybe TRBD1 (6 bases). The CDR3 consists of 13 residues. CDR1 and CDR2 from the germline V gene are DFQATT and SNEGSKA (reference sequence). V lost 4 bases and J 6 bases, leaving 15 bases between the germline ends. The CDR3 DNA follows: TGCAGTGCTACCGCTATAAACAGGGATGGCTACACCTTC. Protein sequence: CSATAINRDGYTF.

A few counts support this clonotype. The V gene is TRBV14, the J gene TRBJ2-5; 12 positions match TRBD2. The CDR3 totals 17 residues. Trimming took 4 bases from V and 0 from J; bases not matched to a gene: 6. Germline V lookup: CDR1 SGHDN, CDR2 FVKESK. The DNA for the CDR3 is TGTGCCAGCAGCCTGGGAGGACTAGCGGGGAACCAAGAGACCCAGTACTTC. It is translated as CASSLGGLAGNQETQYF.

This clonotype has ten or more counts. The genes are TRBV5-4 and TRBJ1-1; D is ambiguous. Germline V CDR1 and CDR2: SGHNT, YYREEE (reference sequence). CDR3 size: 12 residues. Trimming took 2 bases from V and 8 from J, leaving 10 bases between them. The chain's CDR3 is CASSFPGLEAFF. The DNA for the CDR3 is TGTGCCAGCAGCTTTCCGGGATTAGAAGCTTTCTTT.

The sample holds many counts of this clonotype. The CDR3 DNA follows: TGTGCCAGCAGCTCAACAGGCTCTCTAAGCACAGATACGCAGTATTTT. Translated: CASSSTGSLSTDTQYF. The gene calls are TRBV7-9 and TRBJ2-3; D is perhaps TRBD1 (5 bases). Germline lookup yields CDR1 SEHNR and CDR2 FQNEAQ (reference sequence). Between the trimmed V and J ends, which lost 4 bases and 0 bases, there was a span of 14 bases. The CDR3 has 16 amino acids.

This clonotype was counted only a few times. The DNA is left out, because the CDR3 cannot be placed on it with certainty; the CDR3 is given as TCRdb lists it. The chain joins TRBV7-5 to TRBJ1-3; TRBD1 was called by the table and not checked on the DNA. TRBV7-5 is described as a pseudogene. The CDR3 is made up of 21 amino acids, end residues included. The CDR3 is CISVSEARSTGQGSSGNTIYF.

This clonotype came up many times. This chain joins TRBV4-1 and TRBJ2-3; D possibly corresponds to TRBD2 (5 bases). CDR1 MGHRA and CDR2 YSYEKL come from the germline V gene. Trimming left V 4 bases short and J 5 bases short, with 7 bases between. The CDR3 loop spans 12 amino acids. The CDR3 DNA reads as TGCGCCAGCAGCCCAGAGGGAGATACGCAGTATTTT. Amino acids: CASSPEGDTQYF.

This clonotype was observed at least ten times. The gene calls are TRBV28 and TRBJ1-1, with unresolved D. Trimming stripped 3 bases from V and 0 bases from J, with 8 bases between. Germline V lookup: CDR1 MDHEN, CDR2 SYDVKM. This CDR3 is built from 14 residues. Written as DNA, the CDR3 is TGTGCCAGCAGTTTGTACCTCATGAACACTGAAGCTTTCTTT. Protein product: CASSLYLMNTEAFF.

This clonotype was seen many times. V is TRBV5-6 and J is TRBJ2-7; perhaps TRBD1 as D (6 bases). The V end was cut by 3 bases, the J end by 1 base, with 8 bases between. Germline V gives CDR1 SGHDT, CDR2 YYEEEE. The CDR3 is 13 residues long. CDR3 residues: CASSSGTSYEQYF. As DNA, the CDR3 is TGTGCCAGCAGCTCCGGGACATCCTACGAGCAGTACTTC.

In its sample, this clonotype was seen many times. The chain is built from TRBV4-3 and TRBJ2-3; the D call may be TRBD1 or TRBD2 (6 bases each). V lost 0 bases, J lost 7 bases, and 14 bases lay in between. The CDR3 has 15 residues. Germline V lookup: CDR1 LGHNA, CDR2 YSLEER. CDR3 residues: CASSQDGGPRNTQYF. For the CDR3, the DNA is TGCGCCAGCAGCCAAGATGGGGGGCCAAGGAATACGCAGTATTTT.

The J gene is TRBJ2-3, the V gene TRBV5-6; a weak D match, TRBD2 (6 bases). V dropped 0 bases and J dropped 4 bases, with 15 bases sitting between them. The CDR3 has 16 amino acids. CDR1 is SGHDT and CDR2 is YYEEEE in the germline V gene. CDR3 residues: CASSLEEGSFADTQYF. The CDR3 coding sequence is TGTGCCAGCAGCTTGGAGGAGGGTTCGTTCGCAGATACGCAGTATTTT. The variable domain in full, completed from reference TRBV5-6 and TRBJ2-3, reads DAGVTQSPTHLIKTRGQQVTLRCSPKSGHDTVSWYQQALGQGPQFIFQYYEEEERQRGNFPDRFSGHQFPNYSSELNVNALLLGDSALYLCASSLEEGSFADTQYFGPGTRLTVL.

This rearrangement joins TRBV5-1 to TRBJ2-5; D possibly matches TRBD1 or TRBD2 (5 bases each). The CDR3 runs 17 residues. Trimming pared 2 bases from V and 3 bases from J, leaving 20 bases between. In germline, CDR1 is SGHRS, CDR2 YFSETQ. CDR3 protein: CASSFNLRGRKKETQYF. In nucleotides, the CDR3 is TGCGCCAGCAGCTTTAACCTACGGGGACGGAAAAAAGAGACCCAGTACTTC.

The table lists this clonotype with a few counts. The chain couples TRBV27 to TRBJ2-5; 7 nucleotides line up with TRBD1. With V trimmed by 4 bases and J by 4 bases, 0 bases remained unmatched. This CDR3 region has 12 residues. CDR1 is MNHEY, CDR2 SMNVEV, per germline (reference sequence). The CDR3 spells CASSWTGETQYF. In DNA, the CDR3 is TGTGCCAGCAGTTGGACAGGAGAGACCCAGTACTTC.